Following are 2 T cell receptor beta chains from one sample sequenced in a study of cytomegalovirus exposure and HLA in healthy donors. Sequenced by immunoSEQ multiplex PCR; TCRdb stores in-frame clones only, minus some. The sample lists more than 200,000 clones, less than 95% seen once, with approximately 3.1% in the top ten. Specimen: PBMCs. These receptors originate from a woman in her thirties in good health and CMV-seronegative.

This clone was observed a handful of times. V is TRBV4-1 and J is TRBJ1-5; 7 bases match TRBD1. Germline V gene data show CDR1 as MGHRA and CDR2 as YSYEKL. This CDR3 is built from 16 residues. V gave up 1 base and J gave up 6 bases; unmatched junction bases: 9. CDR3: CASSQGAARGVQPQHF. CDR3 DNA sequence: TGCGCCAGCAGCCAAGGGGCTGCCAGGGGGGTTCAGCCCCAGCATTTT.

The chain combines TRBV5-4 with TRBJ2-5; D is ambiguous. This CDR3 has 15 residues. V was clipped by 4 bases and J by 1 base, with 14 bases between them. Germline CDR1 and CDR2: SGHNT and YYREEE (reference sequence). The CDR3 is CASSHNPRRQETQYF. The CDR3 DNA is TGTGCCAGCAGCCACAACCCTAGACGCCAAGAGACCCAGTACTTC. The full variable domain, with the rest looked up from reference TRBV5-4 and TRBJ2-5, is ETGVTQSPTHLIKTRGQQVTLRCSSQSGHNTVSWYQQALGQGPQFIFQYYREEENGRGNFPPRFSGLQFPNYSSELNVNALELDDSALYLCASSHNPRRQETQYFGPGTRLLVL.